This TCR beta chain comes out of a study of T cell clonotyping in hematopoietic cell transplantation. Looking at the study overall: Recipient samples before transplant were obtained post-cytoreduction.

A word on this clone: The antigen remains undetermined.

The time point here: recipient sample about 28 days before transplant, after cytoreduction. TCRdb's copy holds only in-frame clones and misses some; the assay was immunoSEQ multiplex PCR. The table lists 16,000 or so clones, 85% to 95% of them singletons. J gave up 4 bases and V 0 bases, and 9 bases lay outside the gene matches. Looked up from germline, CDR1 is SGDLS and CDR2 is YYNGEE. The CDR3 contains 16 residues. Study-wide findings and caveats: Cells were unsorted, so CD4 and CD8 contributions were not separated. Pathologically expanded recipient clonotypes increased progressively from day 30 to day 180 as diversity fell. Broader posttransplant TCR repertoire diversity was predicted by graft donor and pretransplant recipient Inverse Simpson Index values.

The receptor was isolated from a man aged 18 to 30 with biphenotypic leukemia. Some clones in this sample may be carry-over from other donors' samples. Sequenced material: peripheral blood mononuclear cells, taken before stem cell transplant. The chain joins TRBV9 to TRBJ2-7; 8 positions agree with TRBD2. This CDR3 is CASSVAASGFDYEQYF. DNA for the CDR3: TGTGCCAGCAGCGTAGCGGCTAGCGGGTTTGATTACGAGCAGTACTTC.